This entry describes one T cell receptor (beta chain). The Seattle patients joined while their infection was active and were tracked longitudinally afterward. This CDR3 is 16 amino acids long. V was clipped by 2 bases and J by 1 base, with 14 bases between them. The germline V gene has CDR1 MNHNY and CDR2 SVGAGI (reference sequence). This sample is part of a study of blood T cell repertoires in COVID-19. For the study at large: From the United States, Italy and Spain came samples of acute and convalescent COVID-19. Sample material is recorded as cDNA or gDNA derived from T cells, B-cell-depleted T cells, or PBMCs.

Per the authors' pipeline: Estimation of nucleated cell counts was performed using reference gene primer amplification. Produced via immunoSEQ multiplex PCR; TCRdb's table is partial and in-frame only. V, J and clone size reflect that table, while D and trimming were determined from the DNA. The data hold under 250,000 clones, with roughly 77% observed a single time. The chain links TRBV6-6 to TRBJ2-5; TRBD1 is a possible D gene (5 bases). This TCR was recovered from a woman aged 40 to 49 with COVID-19, enrolled during active disease. Sequencing was done on a sample of peripheral blood. CDR3 nucleotides: TGTGCCAGCAGTTACCCTCCCAGGGCAGGCCAAGAGACCCAGTACTTC. Its translation: CASSYPPRAGQETQYF.